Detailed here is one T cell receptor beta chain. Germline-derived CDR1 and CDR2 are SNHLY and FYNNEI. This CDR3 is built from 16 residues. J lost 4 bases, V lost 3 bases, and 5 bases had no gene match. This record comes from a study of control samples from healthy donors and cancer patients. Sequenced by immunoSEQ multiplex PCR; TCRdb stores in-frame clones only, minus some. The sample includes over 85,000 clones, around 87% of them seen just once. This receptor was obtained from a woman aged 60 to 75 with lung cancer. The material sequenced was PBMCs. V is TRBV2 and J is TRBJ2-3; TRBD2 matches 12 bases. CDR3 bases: TGTGCCAGCAGTGAGCTGACTAGCGGGGGTGCAGATACGCAGTATTTT. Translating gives CASSELTSGGADTQYF.